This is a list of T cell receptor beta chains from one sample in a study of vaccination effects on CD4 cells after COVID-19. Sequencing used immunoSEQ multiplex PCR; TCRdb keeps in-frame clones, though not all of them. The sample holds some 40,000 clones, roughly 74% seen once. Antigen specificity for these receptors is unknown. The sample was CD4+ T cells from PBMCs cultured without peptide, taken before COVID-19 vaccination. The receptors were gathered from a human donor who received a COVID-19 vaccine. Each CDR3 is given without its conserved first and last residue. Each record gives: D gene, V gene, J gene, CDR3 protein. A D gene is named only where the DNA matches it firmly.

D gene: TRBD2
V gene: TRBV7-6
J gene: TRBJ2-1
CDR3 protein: ASSPLKRGGIDEQF

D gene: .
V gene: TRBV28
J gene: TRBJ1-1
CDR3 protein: ASKPGQYMNTEAF

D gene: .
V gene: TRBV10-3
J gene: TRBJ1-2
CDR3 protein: AISEVGGNYGYT

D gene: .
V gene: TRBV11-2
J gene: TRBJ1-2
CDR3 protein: ASSLTPAGNYGYT

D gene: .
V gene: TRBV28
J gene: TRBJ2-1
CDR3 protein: ASSSQSSDRYNEQF

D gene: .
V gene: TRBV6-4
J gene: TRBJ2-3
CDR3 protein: ASSDHEHAAQY

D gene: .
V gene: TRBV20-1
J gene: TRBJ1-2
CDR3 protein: SPSGGNGYT

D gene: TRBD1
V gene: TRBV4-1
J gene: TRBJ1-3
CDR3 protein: ASSQESQGAFPPSGNTIY

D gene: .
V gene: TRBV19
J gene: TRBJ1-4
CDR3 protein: ASSMRGANEKLF

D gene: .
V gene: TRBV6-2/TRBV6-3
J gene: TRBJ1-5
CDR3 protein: ASSFFEDSNQPQH

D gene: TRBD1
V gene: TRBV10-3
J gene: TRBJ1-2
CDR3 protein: AMAGQSNGYT

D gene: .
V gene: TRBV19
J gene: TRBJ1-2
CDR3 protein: ASSMTGGGSFSYGYT

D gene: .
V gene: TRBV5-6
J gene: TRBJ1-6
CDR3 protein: ASSASGYGHDSPLH

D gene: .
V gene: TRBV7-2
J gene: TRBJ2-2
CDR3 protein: ASSLDGGTGELF

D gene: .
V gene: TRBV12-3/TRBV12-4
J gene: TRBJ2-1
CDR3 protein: ASSFSNGNEQF

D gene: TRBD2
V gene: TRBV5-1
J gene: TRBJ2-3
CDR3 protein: ASSPGTTGDTQY

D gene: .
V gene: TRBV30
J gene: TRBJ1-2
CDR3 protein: AWSTGPIYGYT

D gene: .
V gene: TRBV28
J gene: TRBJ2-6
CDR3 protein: ASSLIGAGANVLT

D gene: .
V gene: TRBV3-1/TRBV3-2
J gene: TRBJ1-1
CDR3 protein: ASSRGGGMNTEAF

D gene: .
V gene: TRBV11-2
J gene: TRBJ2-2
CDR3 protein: ASSHSRGELF

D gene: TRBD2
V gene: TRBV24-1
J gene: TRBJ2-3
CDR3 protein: ATSDLDIGAGGPYTQY

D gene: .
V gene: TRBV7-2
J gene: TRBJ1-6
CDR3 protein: ASSLRQGWGWNSPLH

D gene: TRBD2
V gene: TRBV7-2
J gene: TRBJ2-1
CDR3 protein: ASSPASGNSEQF

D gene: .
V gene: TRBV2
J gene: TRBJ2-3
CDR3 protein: ASILQGNTDTQY

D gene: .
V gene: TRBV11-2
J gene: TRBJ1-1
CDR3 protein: ASSLGPLIWAGAF

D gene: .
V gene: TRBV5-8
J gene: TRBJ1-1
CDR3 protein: ASSLDRNTEAF

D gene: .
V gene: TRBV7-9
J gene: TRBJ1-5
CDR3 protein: ASSLVLGQPQH

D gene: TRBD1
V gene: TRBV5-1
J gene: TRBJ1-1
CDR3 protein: ASRAGGFGTEAF

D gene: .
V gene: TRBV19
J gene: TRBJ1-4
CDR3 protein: ASQPGGRFNEKLF

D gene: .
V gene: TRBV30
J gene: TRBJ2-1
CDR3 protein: AWSRTSEQF

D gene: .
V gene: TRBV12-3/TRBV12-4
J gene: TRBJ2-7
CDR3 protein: ASSFAGEQY

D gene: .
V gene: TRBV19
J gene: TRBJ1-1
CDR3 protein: ASSIVGGTEAF

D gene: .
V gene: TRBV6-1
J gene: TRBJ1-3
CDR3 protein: ASSEHQASSGNTIY

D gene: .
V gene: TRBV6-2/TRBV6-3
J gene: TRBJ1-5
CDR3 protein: ASSYRLQPQH

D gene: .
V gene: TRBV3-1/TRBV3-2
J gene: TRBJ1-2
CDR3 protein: ASSRQNYGYT

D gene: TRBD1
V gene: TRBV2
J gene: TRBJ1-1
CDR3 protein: ASTLDRGAAF

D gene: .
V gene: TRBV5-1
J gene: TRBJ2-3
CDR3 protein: ASSFGDPPDTQY

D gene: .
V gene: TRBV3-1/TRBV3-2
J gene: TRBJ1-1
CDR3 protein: ASSQDGAPNTEAF

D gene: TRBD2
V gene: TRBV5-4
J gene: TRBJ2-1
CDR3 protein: ARYPGLAYNEQF

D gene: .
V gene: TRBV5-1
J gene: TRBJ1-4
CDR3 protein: ASSLRGGGFANEKLF

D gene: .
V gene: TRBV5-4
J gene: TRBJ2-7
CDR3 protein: ASSPLGGSTYEQY

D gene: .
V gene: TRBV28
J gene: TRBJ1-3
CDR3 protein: ASRPRHTGNTIY

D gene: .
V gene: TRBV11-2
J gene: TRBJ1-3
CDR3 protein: ASSLEVNRRYSGNTIY

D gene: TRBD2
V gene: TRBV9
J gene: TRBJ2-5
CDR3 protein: ASSVAGGPVETQY

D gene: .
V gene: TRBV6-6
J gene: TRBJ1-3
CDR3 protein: ASSTLWQGGNTIY

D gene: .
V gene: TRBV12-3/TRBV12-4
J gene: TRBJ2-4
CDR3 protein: ASSSGRANIQY

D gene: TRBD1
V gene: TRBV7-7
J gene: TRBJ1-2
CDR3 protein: ASISDRDYGYT

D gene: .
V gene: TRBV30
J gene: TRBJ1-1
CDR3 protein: AWNRSPGRGDTEAF

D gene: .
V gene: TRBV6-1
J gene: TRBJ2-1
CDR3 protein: ASSAGRREIPNEQF

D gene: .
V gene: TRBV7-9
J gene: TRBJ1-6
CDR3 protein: ASSLGNYNSPLH

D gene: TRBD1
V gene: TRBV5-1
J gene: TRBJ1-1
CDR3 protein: ASSLSGGGTEAF

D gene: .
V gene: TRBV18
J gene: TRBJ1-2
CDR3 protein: ASSPPATRQGYT

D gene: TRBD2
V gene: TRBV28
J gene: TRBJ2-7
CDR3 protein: ASSLGGLAGYIKSSYEQY

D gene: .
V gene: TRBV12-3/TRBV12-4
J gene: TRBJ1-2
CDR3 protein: ASSLRGYYGYT

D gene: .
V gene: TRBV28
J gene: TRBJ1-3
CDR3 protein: ASSLIGPRSGNTIY

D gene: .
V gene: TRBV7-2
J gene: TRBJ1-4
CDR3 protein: ASSPIASGGANEKLF

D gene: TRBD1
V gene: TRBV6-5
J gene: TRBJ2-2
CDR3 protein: ASTLDRTGELF

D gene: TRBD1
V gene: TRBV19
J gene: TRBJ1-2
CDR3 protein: ASSIVRGQSYGYT